The rows below give T cell receptor beta chains drawn from one sample of a study of PD-L1 blockade in urothelial cancer. Here immunoSEQ multiplex PCR was the method, and the copy in TCRdb shows in-frame clones only, minus some. The data show around 93,000 clones, approximately 87% seen once. The material sequenced was PBMCs, taken around atezolizumab (anti-PD-L1) treatment. All receptors come from a man between 65 and 80 years old with urothelial cancer. The CDR3 runs from the conserved cysteine through the conserved F or W. D genes are given only for firm matches. Clone sizes are given selectively: once, few, many, or a class where the clone is expanded.

NA | TRBJ2-6 | NA | 16 | TRBV21-1 | CASSKDVLSGANVLTF | TGTGCCAGCAGCAAAGACGTACTCTCTGGGGCCAACGTCCTGACTTTC
NA | TRBJ1-1 | NA | 15 | TRBV7-2 | CASSLSRIQGTEAFF | TGTGCCAGCAGCTTATCGAGAATCCAGGGGACTGAAGCTTTCTTT
NA | TRBJ1-1 | NA | 15 | TRBV6-5 | CASSYSPRVGTEAFF | TGTGCCAGCAGTTACTCTCCCAGGGTGGGGACTGAAGCTTTCTTT
TRBD1 | TRBJ2-7 | NA | 15 | TRBV2 | CASSEAGQGGYEQYF | TGTGCCAGCAGTGAGGCAGGACAGGGGGGCTACGAGCAGTACTTC
TRBD1 | TRBJ1-2 | NA | 13 | TRBV27 | CASRRQGGYGYTF | TGTGCCAGCAGGAGACAGGGCGGCTATGGCTACACCTTC
TRBD2 | TRBJ2-1 | NA | 17 | TRBV4-3 | CASSQGLAGGSYNEQFF | TGCGCCAGCAGCCAAGGGCTAGCGGGAGGCTCCTACAATGAGCAGTTCTTC
NA | TRBJ1-5 | NA | 13 | TRBV30 | CAWSGGNNQPQHF | TGTGCCTGGAGTGGGGGCAACAATCAGCCCCAGCATTTT
NA | TRBJ1-1 | NA | 15 | TRBV18 | CASSPPRVSSTEAFF | TGTGCCAGCTCACCGCCCAGGGTTAGTTCGACTGAAGCTTTCTTT
TRBD1 | TRBJ2-6 | NA | 14 | TRBV6-6 | CASNQGDGANVLTF | TGTGCCAGCAATCAGGGGGATGGGGCCAACGTCCTGACTTTC
NA | TRBJ2-4 | few | 16 | TRBV2 | CASSEQRGSGKNIQYF | TGTGCCAGCAGTGAACAAAGGGGTTCGGGCAAAAACATTCAGTACTTC
NA | TRBJ1-1 | NA | 14 | TRBV11-1 | CASSRAGADTEAFF | TGTGCCAGCAGCCGGGCGGGGGCAGACACTGAAGCTTTCTTT
TRBD1 | TRBJ2-3 | NA | 14 | TRBV19 | CASSISTGVDTQYF | TGTGCCAGTAGTATTTCAACAGGGGTAGATACGCAGTATTTT
NA | TRBJ1-2 | NA | 16 | TRBV19 | CASTFLRAAGDYGYTF | TGTGCCAGTACCTTCCTCCGGGCTGCGGGGGACTATGGCTACACCTTC
NA | TRBJ1-5 | NA | 15 | TRBV11-2 | CASSLNTHSNQPQHF | TGTGCCAGCAGCTTAAACACCCATAGCAATCAGCCCCAGCATTTT
TRBD1 | TRBJ1-4 | once | 15 | TRBV2 | CASSEQGLTGEKLFF | TGTGCCAGCAGTGAGCAGGGGTTGACAGGGGAAAAACTGTTTTTT
NA | TRBJ1-3 | few | 14 | TRBV19 | CASKLAGSGNTIYF | TGTGCCAGTAAATTGGCAGGGTCTGGAAACACCATATATTTT
NA | TRBJ1-2 | NA | 13 | TRBV5-1 | CASSSKGIEGYTF | TGCGCCAGCAGCTCAAAGGGGATAGAAGGCTACACCTTC
TRBD1 | TRBJ1-2 | NA | 13 | TRBV19 | CASSMTGNYGYTF | TGTGCCAGTAGTATGACAGGGAACTATGGCTACACCTTC
NA | TRBJ1-1 | once | 14 | TRBV9 | CASSVGSGGQAAFF | TGTGCCAGCAGCGTAGGTTCCGGGGGGCAGGCTGCTTTCTTT
NA | TRBJ1-1 | NA | 13 | TRBV6-1 | CASSPLVNTEAFF | TGTGCCAGTTCCCCCCTTGTGAACACTGAAGCTTTCTTT
TRBD1 | TRBJ1-6 | NA | 13 | TRBV19 | CASRGQGYSPLHF | TGTGCCAGTAGGGGACAGGGGTATTCACCCCTCCACTTT
NA | TRBJ2-2 | NA | 14 | TRBV5-6 | CASSQDPGVGELFF | TGTGCCAGCAGCCAGGACCCCGGGGTAGGGGAGCTGTTTTTT
TRBD1 | TRBJ1-4 | few | 15 | TRBV2 | CASSGPGTVNEKLFF | TGTGCCAGCAGTGGCCCCGGGACAGTTAATGAAAAACTGTTTTTT
NA | TRBJ2-7 | NA | 14 | TRBV5-4 | CASSLDLGTYEQYF | TGTGCCAGCAGCTTGGATCTGGGCACCTACGAGCAGTACTTC
TRBD1 | TRBJ2-7 | NA | 14 | TRBV6-5 | CASSFGTENYEQYF | TGTGCCAGCAGTTTTGGGACAGAAAACTACGAGCAGTACTTC
TRBD1 | TRBJ1-1 | NA | 17 | TRBV27 | CASSRLGQALGTTEAFF | TGTGCCAGCAGTAGGCTAGGACAGGCTTTGGGGACCACTGAAGCTTTCTTT
TRBD1 | TRBJ1-5 | NA | 15 | TRBV18 | CASSPPGGGNQPQHF | TGTGCCAGCTCACCACCAGGGGGCGGCAATCAGCCCCAGCATTTT
TRBD2 | TRBJ2-5 | once | 13 | TRBV2 | CASSPGGLQTQYF | TGTGCCAGCTCCCCGGGGGGTCTGCAGACCCAGTACTTC
TRBD1 | TRBJ2-1 | NA | 15 | TRBV6-6 | CASSRGQGEGNEQFF | TGTGCCAGCAGTCGGGGACAGGGGGAGGGCAATGAGCAGTTCTTC